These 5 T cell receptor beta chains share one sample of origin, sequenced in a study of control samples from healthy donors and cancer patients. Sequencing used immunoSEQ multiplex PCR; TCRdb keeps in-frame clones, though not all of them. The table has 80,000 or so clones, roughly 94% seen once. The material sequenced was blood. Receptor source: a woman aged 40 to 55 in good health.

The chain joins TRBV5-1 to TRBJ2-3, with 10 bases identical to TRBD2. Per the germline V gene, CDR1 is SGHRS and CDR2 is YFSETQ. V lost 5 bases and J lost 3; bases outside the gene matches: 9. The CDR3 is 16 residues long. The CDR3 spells CASRTIAGGGTDTQYF. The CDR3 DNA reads TGCGCCAGCAGGACTATAGCGGGGGGTGGAACAGATACGCAGTATTTT.

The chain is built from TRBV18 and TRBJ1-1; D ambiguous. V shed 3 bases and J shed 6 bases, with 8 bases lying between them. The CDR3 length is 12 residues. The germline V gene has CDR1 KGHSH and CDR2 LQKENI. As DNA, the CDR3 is TGTGCCAGCTCACCCGCACAGTCTGAAGCTTTCTTT. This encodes CASSPAQSEAFF. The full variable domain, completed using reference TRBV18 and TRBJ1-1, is NAGVMQNPRHLVRRRGQEARLRCSPMKGHSHVYWYRQLPEEGLKFMVYLQKENIIDESGMPKERFSAEFPKEGPSILRIQQVVRGDSAAYFCASSPAQSEAFFGQGTRLTVV.

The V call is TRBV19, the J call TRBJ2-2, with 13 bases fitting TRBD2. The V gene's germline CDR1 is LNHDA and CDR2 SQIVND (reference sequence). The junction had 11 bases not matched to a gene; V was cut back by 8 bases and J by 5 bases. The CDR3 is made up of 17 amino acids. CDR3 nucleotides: TGTGCCAGTGCAGGACTAGCGGGAGCGATCGGGACCGGGGAGCTGTTTTTT. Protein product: CASAGLAGAIGTGELFF.

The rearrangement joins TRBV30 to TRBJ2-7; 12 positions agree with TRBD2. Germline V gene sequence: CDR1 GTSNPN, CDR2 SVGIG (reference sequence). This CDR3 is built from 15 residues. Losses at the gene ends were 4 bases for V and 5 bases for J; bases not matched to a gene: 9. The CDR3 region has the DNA TGTGCCTGGAACGTGAGGCTAGCGGGAGGGGACGAGCAGTACTTC. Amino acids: CAWNVRLAGGDEQYF.

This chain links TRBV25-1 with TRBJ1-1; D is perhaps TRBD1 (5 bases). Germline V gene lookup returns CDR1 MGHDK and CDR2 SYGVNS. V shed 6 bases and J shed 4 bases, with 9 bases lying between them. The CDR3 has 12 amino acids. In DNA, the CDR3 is TGTGCCAGCAGCCAGGGCGGCACTGAAGCTTTCTTT. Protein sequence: CASSQGGTEAFF.